Listed below are T cell receptor beta chains from one sample, sequenced in a study of sequential checkpoint blockade in melanoma. TCRdb's table, derived via immunoSEQ multiplex PCR, lists solely in-frame clones and lacks some. The table shows under 50,000 clones, with approximately 90% occurring only once. Sample: CD8+ T cells sorted from blood (inferred from file names), taken from a patient given nivolumab and ipilimumab in sequence. These receptors came from a human donor with melanoma. Each CDR3 is given with its conserved first and last residue. The D gene is left open where the match is weak. Expanded clones are given a class, and other clones once, few, many or no size at all.

CASRGTGDTEAFF | TGTGCCAGCAGGGGGACAGGGGACACTGAAGCTTTCTTT | 13 | TRBV27 | . | TRBJ1-1 | TRBD1
CASSSDQGYYEQYF | TGCGCCAGCAGCTCCGACCAGGGGTACTACGAGCAGTACTTC | 14 | TRBV5-1 | . | TRBJ2-7 | .
CASSDTGSSYEQYF | TGCGCCAGCAGTGATACAGGGAGCTCCTACGAGCAGTACTTC | 14 | TRBV10-1 | . | TRBJ2-7 | .
CASSLERAFF | TGTGCCAGCAGCTTAGAACGGGCTTTCTTT | 10 | TRBV7-9 | . | TRBJ1-1 | .
CASSRDRGDSYEQYF | TGTGCCAGCAGCAGAGACAGGGGGGACTCGTACGAGCAGTACTTC | 15 | TRBV5-6 | . | TRBJ2-7 | TRBD1
CASSFRGLKETQYF | TGTGCCAGCAGCTTCCGAGGACTAAAAGAGACCCAGTACTTC | 14 | TRBV7-8 | . | TRBJ2-5 | .
CASCEQGDTEAFF | TGTGCCAGCTGCGAACAGGGTGACACTGAAGCTTTCTTT | 13 | TRBV25-1 | . | TRBJ1-1 | .
CASSPRTGRNEKLFF | TGTGCCAGCAGCCCCCGGACAGGACGGAATGAAAAACTGTTTTTT | 15 | TRBV4-2 | . | TRBJ1-4 | TRBD1
CASSDGTGGRNTIYF | TGTGCCAGCAGTGACGGGACAGGGGGACGGAACACCATATATTTT | 15 | TRBV6-4 | few | TRBJ1-3 | TRBD1
CASSLSGQSSYNEQFF | TGTGCCAGCAGTTTATCGGGACAGAGCTCCTACAATGAGCAGTTCTTC | 16 | TRBV27 | . | TRBJ2-1 | TRBD1
CASSSLQGRYEKLFF | TGTGCCAGCAGTTCCCTACAGGGGAGGTATGAAAAACTGTTTTTT | 15 | TRBV27 | . | TRBJ1-4 | TRBD1
CASSYHRGAYEQYF | TGTGCCAGCAGTTACCACAGGGGAGCCTACGAGCAGTACTTC | 14 | TRBV6-6 | . | TRBJ2-7 | TRBD1
CASSHETSTTGELFF | TGTGCCAGCAGCCATGAGACAAGCACCACCGGGGAGCTGTTTTTT | 15 | TRBV4-2 | . | TRBJ2-2 | .
CASSYSKGGEQFF | TGTGCCAGCAGTTACTCGAAAGGAGGTGAGCAGTTCTTC | 13 | TRBV6-5 | once | TRBJ2-1 | .
CASRLQGNTEAFF | TGTGCCAGCAGACTACAGGGTAACACTGAAGCTTTCTTT | 13 | TRBV6-4 | . | TRBJ1-1 | .
CASSQAFYEQYF | TGTGCCAGCAGCCAAGCCTTTTACGAGCAGTACTTC | 12 | TRBV14 | few | TRBJ2-7 | .
CASSLGSGTDTQYF | TGTGCCAGCAGCTTGGGTAGCGGCACAGATACGCAGTATTTT | 14 | TRBV5-4 | . | TRBJ2-3 | .
CASSFHQGDYGYTF | TGTGCCAGCAGTTTTCATCAGGGGGACTATGGCTACACCTTC | 14 | TRBV27 | . | TRBJ1-2 | TRBD1
CAISDPAGQLSSGNTIYF | TGTGCCATCAGTGACCCCGCGGGACAGTTGAGCTCTGGAAACACCATATATTTT | 18 | TRBV10-3 | . | TRBJ1-3 | TRBD1
CAISESRTSGTSSYNEQFF | TGTGCCATCAGTGAGTCGAGGACTAGCGGGACGAGCTCCTACAATGAGCAGTTCTTC | 19 | TRBV10-3 | . | TRBJ2-1 | TRBD2
CASSLVFGVGMSAFGLFF | TGTGCCAGCAGCTTAGTTTTCGGGGTTGGGATGTCAGCTTTCGGACTGTTTTTT | 18 | TRBV11-2 | . | TRBJ1-4 | .
CASSLVSGAYNEQFF | TGTGCCAGCAGCTTAGTTTCCGGGGCCTACAATGAGCAGTTCTTC | 15 | TRBV7-9 | . | TRBJ2-1 | .
CASSLVLAGGNEKLFF | TGTGCCAGCAGTTTGGTCCTTGCGGGAGGTAATGAAAAACTGTTTTTT | 16 | TRBV28 | . | TRBJ1-4 | .
CSARDLEQYF | TGCAGTGCTAGAGATCTCGAGCAGTACTTC | 10 | TRBV20-1 | . | TRBJ2-7 | .
CASSSDLRAGELFF | TGTGCCAGCAGCTCCGACTTGCGTGCCGGGGAGCTGTTTTTT | 14 | TRBV7-9 | . | TRBJ2-2 | .
CASSFGTGVYEQYF | TGTGCCAGCAGCTTCGGGACAGGCGTGTACGAGCAGTACTTC | 14 | TRBV7-8 | once | TRBJ2-7 | TRBD1
CASSERWDSPWSNQPQHF | TGTGCCAGCAGCGAGAGATGGGACAGCCCTTGGAGCAATCAGCCCCAGCATTTT | 18 | TRBV21-1 | few | TRBJ1-5 | .
CASSLQQVSDTDTQYF | TGCGCCAGCAGCTTGCAACAGGTATCAGACACAGATACGCAGTATTTT | 16 | TRBV5-1 | . | TRBJ2-3 | .
CASSYGTSGSYEQYF | TGTGCCAGCAGTTACGGGACTAGCGGTTCCTACGAGCAGTACTTC | 15 | TRBV6-5 | . | TRBJ2-7 | TRBD2
CASSTGGSGRRNEQFF | TGCGCCAGCAGCACGGGGGGAAGCGGGAGAAGGAATGAGCAGTTCTTC | 16 | TRBV4-3 | once | TRBJ2-1 | TRBD2
CASSQLPTGVETQYF | TGCGCCAGCAGCCAGCTTCCCACAGGGGTTGAGACCCAGTACTTC | 15 | TRBV4-1 | . | TRBJ2-5 | TRBD1
CASSQVDRGQNEQFF | TGCGCCAGCAGCCAAGTGGACAGGGGGCAGAATGAGCAGTTCTTC | 15 | TRBV4-3 | . | TRBJ2-1 | TRBD1
CASSLGQGNNGYTF | TGTGCCAGCAGTTTGGGACAGGGGAATAATGGCTACACCTTC | 14 | TRBV6-8 | . | TRBJ1-2 | TRBD1
CASSDDYQETQYF | TGTGCCAGCAGCGACGACTACCAAGAGACCCAGTACTTC | 13 | TRBV6-5 | . | TRBJ2-5 | .
CASRRRAGELFF | . | 12 | TRBV27 | . | TRBJ2-2 | .
CASSRPGLPPTDTQYF | TGTGCCAGCAGCAGACCGGGACTTCCCCCCACAGATACGCAGTATTTT | 16 | TRBV21-1 | . | TRBJ2-3 | .
CASSPGAYEQYF | TGTGCCAGCAGCCCGGGGGCCTACGAGCAGTACTTC | 12 | TRBV9 | . | TRBJ2-7 | .
CATSDRSYEQYF | TGTGCCACCTCCGACAGATCCTACGAGCAGTACTTC | 12 | TRBV2 | . | TRBJ2-7 | .
CASSDTSFQGYNSPLHF | TGTGCCAGCAGTGATACCTCATTCCAGGGTTATAATTCACCCCTCCACTTT | 17 | TRBV2 | once | TRBJ1-6 | .
CASSEGTNEKLFF | TGCGCCAGCAGCGAGGGAACTAATGAAAAACTGTTTTTT | 13 | TRBV5-1 | . | TRBJ1-4 | .